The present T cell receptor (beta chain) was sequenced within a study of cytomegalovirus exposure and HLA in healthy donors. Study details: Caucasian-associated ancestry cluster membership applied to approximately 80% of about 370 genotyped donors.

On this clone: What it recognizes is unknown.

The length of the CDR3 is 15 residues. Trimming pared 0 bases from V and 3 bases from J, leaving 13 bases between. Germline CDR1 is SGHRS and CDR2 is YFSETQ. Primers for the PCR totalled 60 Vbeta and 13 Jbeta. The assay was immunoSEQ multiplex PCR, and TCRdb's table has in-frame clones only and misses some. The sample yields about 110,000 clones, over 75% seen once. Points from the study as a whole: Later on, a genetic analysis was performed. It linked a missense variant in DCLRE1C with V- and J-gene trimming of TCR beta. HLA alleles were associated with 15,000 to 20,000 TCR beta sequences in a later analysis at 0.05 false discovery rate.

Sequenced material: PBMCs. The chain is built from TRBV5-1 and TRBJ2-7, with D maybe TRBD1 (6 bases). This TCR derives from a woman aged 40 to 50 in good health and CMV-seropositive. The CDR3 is CASSLAAGAVYEQYF. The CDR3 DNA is TGCGCCAGCAGCTTGGCGGCAGGGGCCGTCTACGAGCAGTACTTC.